The 21 T cell receptor beta chains in this list originate from one sample, sequenced in a study of blood T cell repertoires in COVID-19. Assay: immunoSEQ multiplex PCR; the TCRdb copy retains only in-frame clones and omits some. The sample holds a few hundred thousand clones, 89% seen once. The specimen sequenced was PBMCs or T cells enriched from blood (not recorded which). The receptor set was obtained from a woman between 35 and 50 years old who had recovered from COVID-19.

The genes are TRBV7-3 and TRBJ2-1; 7 bases map to TRBD2. V was pared by 3 bases and J by 1 base, with 6 bases of the junction left unmatched. Germline V lookup: CDR1 SGHTA, CDR2 FQGTGA. The CDR3 consists of 16 residues. CDR3 region: CASSLLGGSSYNEQFF. The CDR3 DNA reads as TGTGCCAGCAGCTTGCTCGGCGGGAGTTCCTACAATGAGCAGTTCTTC.

This clone was seen just once. This sequence joins TRBV5-5 and TRBJ2-3, with D perhaps TRBD1 (6 bases). V was cut by 5 bases and J by 0 bases, with 13 bases left in between. This CDR3 contains 15 residues. In germline, CDR1 is SGHKS, CDR2 YYEKEE (reference sequence). The CDR3 spells CASRDQGKSTDTQYF. The CDR3 nucleotides read TGTGCCAGCAGGGACCAGGGGAAAAGCACAGATACGCAGTATTTT.

The chain couples TRBV28 to TRBJ1-1, with no clear D. Germline CDR1 MDHEN, CDR2 SYDVKM. CDR3 length: 11 residues. V lost 7 bases and J lost 1, with 4 bases in between. CDR3: CASTQNTEAFF. CDR3 sequence (DNA): TGTGCCAGCACACAGAACACTGAAGCTTTCTTT.

The rearrangement uses TRBV29-1 and TRBJ1-1, with TRBD1 matching 9 bases. CDR3 length: 13 amino acids. Germline trimming cut 6 bases from V and 0 bases from J; bases unmatched to any gene: 2. Germline CDR1 and CDR2: SQVTM and ANQGSEA. CDR3 nucleotide sequence: TGCAGCGTCGACAGGGGGGTGAACACTGAAGCTTTCTTT. Translating it yields CSVDRGVNTEAFF.

This chain joins TRBV27 and TRBJ1-4; no reliable D call. This CDR3 has 15 amino acids. V was clipped by 5 bases and J by 6 bases, with 16 bases between them. CDR1 is MNHEY, CDR2 SMNVEV, per germline (reference sequence). For the CDR3, the DNA is TGTGCCAGCAGTCTCGGGAGGGCGCCTTATGAAAAACTGTTTTTT. Protein product: CASSLGRAPYEKLFF.

This clone has a handful of counts. The V and J genes are TRBV24-1 and TRBJ1-2, with 9 bases aligning to TRBD1. J lost 7 bases, V lost 7 bases, and 6 bases had no gene match. The germline CDR1 and CDR2 sequences are KGHDR and SFDVKD. The CDR3 runs to 13 residues. CDR3 residues: CATRGQGKGGYTF. The CDR3 DNA reads as TGTGCCACCAGGGGACAGGGAAAGGGTGGCTACACCTTC.

The chain is built from TRBV7-8 and TRBJ2-1, with D possibly TRBD2 on 5 matching bases. The V gene lost 5 bases and the J gene lost 7 bases, with 21 bases spanning the gap. CDR1 SGHVS and CDR2 FQNEAQ come from the germline V gene. The CDR3 has 16 amino acids. CDR3 sequence: CASSPLGERLWNEQFF. The CDR3 DNA reads TGTGCCAGCAGCCCTCTTGGGGAGCGTCTGTGGAATGAGCAGTTCTTC.

The rearrangement uses TRBV4-2 and TRBJ2-1; TRBD2 matches at 11 bases. The CDR3 extends over 14 amino acids. Losses at the gene ends were 2 bases for V and 16 bases for J; bases not matched to a gene: 10. Germline lookup yields CDR1 LGHNA and CDR2 YNFKEQ. In DNA, the CDR3 is TGTGCCAGCAGCCAATCACTAGCGGGAGCTTCCTCTTTCTTC. Amino acid sequence: CASSQSLAGASSFF.

The J gene is TRBJ1-6, the V gene TRBV7-9; tentative D call: TRBD1 (6 bases). From germline, CDR1 is SEHNR and CDR2 FQNEAQ (reference sequence). There are 17 residues in the CDR3. Trimming took 3 bases from V and 10 from J, leaving 22 bases between them. CDR3 loop: CASSFFGQRGVGSPLHF. The DNA for the CDR3 is TGTGCCAGCAGCTTTTTTGGACAGCGGGGGGTCGGATCACCCCTCCACTTT. Drawing the rest from reference TRBV7-9 and TRBJ1-6, the complete variable domain is DTGVSQNPRHKITKRGQNVTFRCDPISEHNRLYWYRQTLGQGPEFLTYFQNEAQLEKSRLLSDRFSAERPKGSFSTLEIQRTEQGDSAMYLCASSFFGQRGVGSPLHFGNGTRLTVT.

This clone has a handful of counts. V is TRBV6-5 and J is TRBJ1-1, with D maybe TRBD1 (5 bases). The CDR3 extends over 15 amino acids. Germline CDR1 is MNHEY and CDR2 is SVGAGI. The V end lost 5 bases, the J end lost 0 bases, and 13 bases lay between the germline ends. The CDR3: CASSIGHNMNTEAFF. DNA of the CDR3: TGTGCCAGCAGTATCGGACATAACATGAACACTGAAGCTTTCTTT.

The CDR3 is CATSEPGQGHKETQYF. The CDR3 coding sequence is TGTGCCACCAGTGAGCCCGGACAGGGCCATAAAGAGACCCAGTACTTC. V usage is TRBV24-1 and J usage is TRBJ2-5, with 8 nucleotides matching TRBD1. CDR1 and CDR2 from the germline V gene are KGHDR and SFDVKD. V lost 4 bases, J lost 3 bases, and 9 bases stayed unmatched. The length of the CDR3 is 16 residues.

The chain combines TRBV7-2 with TRBJ2-3, with 10 positions matching TRBD2. J gave up 13 bases and V 3 bases, and 10 bases lay outside the gene matches. CDR3 length: 14 residues. Germline CDR1 is SGHTA and CDR2 is FQGNSA. CDR3 in amino acids: CASSFLERGGVEYF. DNA of the CDR3: TGTGCCAGCAGCTTCCTTGAGCGGGGGGGAGTGGAGTATTTT.

The chain carries TRBV5-4 and TRBJ2-3, with 12 bases matching TRBD1. J was trimmed by 6 bases and V by 4 bases; bases with no gene match: 3. This CDR3 comprises 14 residues. The germline gives CDR1 SGHNT, CDR2 YYREEE (reference sequence). CDR3 DNA: TGTGCCAGCAGCCCGGGACAGGGGGCCGATACGCAGTATTTT. Its protein is CASSPGQGADTQYF.

This clone has only a few counts. The chain combines TRBV5-1 with TRBJ2-7, with TRBD2 matching over 8 bases. Germline assignment: CDR1 SGHRS and CDR2 YFSETQ. V was clipped by 0 bases and J by 6 bases; unmatched bases: 2. This CDR3 contains 13 residues. CDR3 protein: CASSLELAAEQYF. The CDR3 nucleotides are TGCGCCAGCAGCTTGGAACTAGCGGCCGAGCAGTACTTC. Supplemented by reference TRBV5-1 and TRBJ2-7, the full variable domain reads KAGVTQTPRYLIKTRGQQVTLSCSPISGHRSVSWYQQTPGQGLQFLFEYFSETQRNKGNFPGRFSGRQFSNSRSEMNVSTLELGDSALYLCASSLELAAEQYFGPGTRLTVT.

The chain's CDR3 is CASSTSNTGELFF. DNA of the CDR3: TGTGCCAGCAGCACCAGTAACACCGGGGAGCTGTTTTTT. The chain uses TRBV9 and TRBJ2-2; D is uncertain. V was pared by 4 bases and J by 2 bases, with 6 bases between. Germline V gene data show CDR1 as SGDLS and CDR2 as YYNGEE. This CDR3 is 13 amino acids long.

CDR3 nucleotides: TGCGCCAGCAGCTTTGAACTTCCTCCTCCCTACGAGCAGTACTTC. It is translated as CASSFELPPPYEQYF. V gene TRBV5-1 combines with J gene TRBJ2-7; no clear D. Germline CDR1 is SGHRS and CDR2 is YFSETQ. This CDR3 region has 15 residues. V lost 2 bases to trimming and J lost 2 bases, with 14 bases between them. Variable domain in full (rest from reference TRBV5-1 and TRBJ2-7): KAGVTQTPRYLIKTRGQQVTLSCSPISGHRSVSWYQQTPGQGLQFLFEYFSETQRNKGNFPGRFSGRQFSNSRSEMNVSTLELGDSALYLCASSFELPPPYEQYFGPGTRLTVT.

This sequence joins TRBV7-6 and TRBJ2-2, with D possibly TRBD1 on 6 matching bases. The CDR3 is made up of 15 amino acids. CDR1 SGHVS and CDR2 FNYEAQ come from the germline V gene. Trimming took off 6 bases at V and 2 bases at J, with 13 bases between the two ends. The CDR3: CASSTWDTNTGELFF. CDR3 DNA: TGTGCCAGCAGTACCTGGGACACCAACACCGGGGAGCTGTTTTTT.

V is TRBV5-8 and J is TRBJ2-1; the D gene is possibly TRBD2 (6 bases). CDR3 length: 15 amino acids. V was shortened by 4 bases and J by 8 bases, with 19 bases between the two germline ends. The V gene's germline CDR1 is SGHTS and CDR2 YDEGEE. CDR3 DNA: TGTGCCAGCAGCCTCACCGGGACTCCAGTAGATGAGCAGTTCTTC. Encoded protein: CASSLTGTPVDEQFF. The variable domain in full, with the rest retrieved from reference TRBV5-8 and TRBJ2-1, is EAGVTQSPTHLIKTRGQQATLRCSPISGHTSVYWYQQALGLGLQFLLWYDEGEERNRGNFPPRFSGRQFPNYSSELNVNALELEDSALYLCASSLTGTPVDEQFFGPGTRLTVL.

The chain combines TRBV11-2 with TRBJ2-1, with 8 nucleotides matching TRBD2. Germline V gives CDR1 SGHAT, CDR2 FQNNGV. The V segment lost 3 bases and the J segment 5 bases; nucleotides outside the gene matches: 6. The CDR3 runs 15 residues. CDR3 in amino acids: CASSLGSGGNNEQFF. In nucleotides, the CDR3 is TGTGCCAGCAGCTTGGGGAGCGGGGGCAACAATGAGCAGTTCTTC. The variable domain in full, with the rest retrieved from reference TRBV11-2 and TRBJ2-1, is EAGVAQSPRYKIIEKRQSVAFWCNPISGHATLYWYQQILGQGPKLLIQFQNNGVVDDSQLPKDRFSAERLKGVDSTLKIQPAKLEDSAVYLCASSLGSGGNNEQFFGPGTRLTVL.

This clone turned up a few times. This chain connects TRBV4-2 to TRBJ1-2; weak D call: TRBD1 (5 bases). Trimming stripped 3 bases from V and 4 bases from J, with 9 bases between. The CDR3 loop spans 13 amino acids. In germline, CDR1 is LGHNA, CDR2 YNFKEQ. CDR3 sequence (DNA): TGTGCCAGCAGCCACAGGGTAGGCTATGGCTACACCTTC. Protein: CASSHRVGYGYTF.

The rearrangement joins TRBV30 to TRBJ1-2; 7 nucleotides line up with TRBD1. V shed 1 base, J shed 3 bases, and the junction held 11 bases outside the gene matches. From germline, CDR1 is GTSNPN and CDR2 SVGIG (reference sequence). The CDR3 runs to 16 residues. The CDR3: CAWSAPTRQGDYGYTF. Here the CDR3 DNA reads TGTGCCTGGAGTGCTCCCACCCGACAGGGAGACTATGGCTACACCTTC. Drawing the rest from reference TRBV30 and TRBJ1-2, the complete variable domain is SQTIHQWPATLVQPVGSPLSLECTVEGTSNPNLYWYRQAAGRGLQLLFYSVGIGQISSEVPQNLSASRPQDRQFILSSKKLLLSDSGFYLCAWSAPTRQGDYGYTFGSGTRLTVV.